The entry that follows covers one T cell receptor beta chain sequence. In this sample, this clonotype turned up once. The clone's antigen remains unknown. No much larger clone exists at a distance of one base, and base qualities are not known. Single-read evidence is weak. Trimming leaves V shorter by 3 bases and J shorter by 13 bases, with the junction holding 14 bases beyond the gene matches. CDR3 length: 15 amino acids, cysteine to phenylalanine. Only the CDR3 DNA stays, 45 bases, in frame from base 1. CDR1 SGHAT and CDR2 FQNNGV are derived from the germline V gene. The data derive from a study of tumor-infiltrating lymphocytes in glioblastoma multiforme (dated by TCRdb to the late 2010s). About the study as a whole: To find out whether intratumoral genomic heterogeneity fosters TIL diversity, the study jointly investigated somatic mutations, TIL diversity and immune response activity. General study outcomes and caveats: The authors noted that sorting T cells into functional subsets, which was not done in the study, would be a future improvement. RNA-based TCR sequencing may distort clone frequencies because T cells carry unequal numbers of TCR transcripts. Generalizability was limited because only one glioblastoma patient was included in the TCR and somatic mutation analysis.

TCRB libraries were built from RNA via three nested multiplex PCR rounds using a modified ARM-PCR protocol with multiple V-beta primers and a C-beta primer. Starting from 0.5 to 0.55 ug of total RNA, TCRB-specific cDNA was synthesized using ProtoScript II Reverse Transcriptase and a C-beta primer. The description of the TCRB libraries did not mention any unique molecular identifiers. In the third PCR, barcodes and adapters were added over around 24 cycles with Deep VentR (exo-) polymerase, after which 250-500 bp bands were gel purified. An Illumina HiSeq 2500 generating 250 bp paired-end reads was used to sequence the TCRB libraries. The paper's processing steps were these. Reads were cleaned with Trimmomatic, merged with FLASH, assigned V, D and J segments with MiGEC, and analyzed with VDJtools. Repertoire diversity was measured using the Shannon-Wiener diversity index, which was calculated with VDJtools. TCRdb itself trimmed the public reads at Q25 with fastp, ran MiXCR and retained productive beta chains. Here each entry gathers all rows of one CDR3 protein and keeps the most common genes and DNA. These V and J calls rely on TCRdb rather than the paper's analysis. This sample lists nearly 15,000 distinct CDR3 sequences; 73% were detected once. The ten largest account for more than 30% of the sample.

The AllPrep DNA/RNA mini kit was used to purify genomic DNA and total RNA at the same time from each of the nine to ten tumor samples. All RNA had OD 260/280 ratios above 1.9 and RNA integrity numbers above 6.5. The V and J genes are TRBV11-2 and TRBJ2-1, with TRBD2 matching 8 junction bases. Sequencing was carried out using brain tumor tissue. This clonotype was sampled from a male donor with glioblastoma. The sequenced DNA is TGTGCCAGCAGCTTTAGCGGGACCAGCAAAGGAACCCAGTTCTTC. This yields the protein CASSFSGTSKGTQFF.